This T cell receptor (beta chain) was recovered during a study of beta chain features in type 1 diabetes. The germline gives CDR1 SEHNR, CDR2 FQNEAQ (reference sequence). Trimming took 5 bases from V and 4 from J; bases not matched to a gene: 9. This CDR3 comprises 16 residues. The isolated RNA, all of it, was reverse transcribed, so expressed TCRB transcripts were what got sequenced. Clones were read by immunoSEQ multiplex PCR, and TCRdb kept only the in-frame ones, dropping some. This sample has around 400,000 clones, with approximately 12% found just once. The origin of this receptor is a man aged 18 to 29 in good health. The rearrangement joins TRBV7-9 to TRBJ2-1, with 9 nucleotides matching TRBD1. The sample comprised naive CD4+ T cells from blood. The CDR3 region is CASSLLLGQGYNEQFF. CDR3 DNA: TGTGCCAGCAGCCTGCTTTTGGGACAGGGATACAATGAGCAGTTCTTC.